The 25 T cell receptor beta chains below were found in one sample sequenced in a study of blood T cell repertoires in COVID-19. Here immunoSEQ multiplex PCR was the method, and the copy in TCRdb shows in-frame clones only, minus some. There are roughly 58,000 clones in the sample; 60% to 85% occur only once, and approximately 20% lies in the top ten. Sequenced input: peripheral blood. The receptors derive from a man between 45 and 60 years old with active or convalescent COVID-19.

This rearrangement joins TRBV2 to TRBJ1-2; TRBD1 matches 9 bases. CDR3 size: 12 residues. The V and J ends lost 6 bases and 8 bases, in that order; junction bases with no gene match: 4. Per the germline V gene, CDR1 is SNHLY and CDR2 is FYNNEI. CDR3 residues: CASRQGAPGYTF. The CDR3 bases are TGTGCCAGCAGACAGGGGGCGCCAGGCTACACCTTC.

The chain joins TRBV7-8 to TRBJ1-1; no clear D gene. The V end was cut by 3 bases, the J end by 0 bases, with 11 bases between. The CDR3 is 15 residues long. Germline V gene data show CDR1 as SGHVS and CDR2 as FQNEAQ. CDR3 amino acids: CASSLKSGLNTEAFF. The DNA for the CDR3 is TGTGCCAGCAGCTTGAAATCGGGGTTGAACACTGAAGCTTTCTTT.

The rearrangement joins TRBV2 to TRBJ2-1, with a tentative D call TRBD2 (6 bases). V was clipped by 6 bases and J by 9 bases, with 27 bases between them. This CDR3 contains 17 residues. CDR1 SNHLY and CDR2 FYNNEI come from the germline V gene. The CDR3 loop reads CASSANPSQGGGGEQFF. The CDR3 DNA reads TGTGCCAGCAGCGCGAACCCCTCTCAGGGAGGTGGAGGTGAGCAGTTCTTC.

This clone was picked up a small number of times. This specimen includes other DNA sequences encoding the same CDR3. V is TRBV5-1 and J is TRBJ1-4, with D hard to call. Germline CDR1 is SGHRS and CDR2 is YFSETQ. V was clipped by 0 bases and J by 5 bases, with 5 bases between them. The CDR3 runs to 13 residues. The DNA for the CDR3 is TGCGCCAGCAGCTTGGACGGGAATGAAAAACTGTTTTTT. Translating it yields CASSLDGNEKLFF. The full variable domain, with the rest looked up from reference TRBV5-1 and TRBJ1-4, is KAGVTQTPRYLIKTRGQQVTLSCSPISGHRSVSWYQQTPGQGLQFLFEYFSETQRNKGNFPGRFSGRQFSNSRSEMNVSTLELGDSALYLCASSLDGNEKLFFGSGTQLSVL.

V and J are TRBV5-1 and TRBJ2-2; D is unclear. Germline V gene data show CDR1 as SGHRS and CDR2 as YFSETQ. The CDR3 covers 14 residues. The V and J ends lost 0 bases and 8 bases respectively, with 11 bases between them. CDR3 sequence (DNA): TGCGCCAGCAGCTTGGACGGCGGCCCGGGGGAGCTGTTTTTT. This translates into CASSLDGGPGELFF.

The CDR3 reads CASSGTGGLNEQFF. DNA of the CDR3: TGTGCCAGTAGTGGGACGGGAGGGCTCAATGAGCAGTTCTTC. The chain combines TRBV19 with TRBJ2-1, with 8 bases matching TRBD2. V gave up 5 bases and J gave up 6 bases; unmatched junction bases: 6. This CDR3 has 14 amino acids. The germline V gene has CDR1 LNHDA and CDR2 SQIVND (reference sequence).

The rearrangement uses TRBV4-1 and TRBJ1-2; D gene unclear. CDR3 length equals 14 residues. Per germline, CDR1 MGHRA and CDR2 YSYEKL. Trimming pared 0 bases from V and 3 bases from J, leaving 8 bases between. Here the CDR3 reads CASSQEGSDYGYTF. CDR3 DNA: TGCGCCAGCAGCCAAGAGGGCTCTGACTATGGCTACACCTTC.

The rearrangement uses TRBV4-1 and TRBJ1-5; D is perhaps TRBD1 (6 bases). The CDR3 covers 14 residues. V lost 0 bases and J lost 5, with 8 bases in between. Germline assignment: CDR1 MGHRA and CDR2 YSYEKL. CDR3: CASSQEPGDQPQHF. The CDR3 bases are TGCGCCAGCAGCCAAGAACCAGGGGATCAGCCCCAGCATTTT.

The rearrangement uses TRBV12-3 or TRBV12-4 and TRBJ2-6; D is unresolved. This CDR3 is 13 amino acids long. Trimming removed 7 bases from V and 2 bases from J, with 6 bases in between. CDR3 nucleotide sequence: TGTGCCAGCAACAGAGCTGGGGCCAACGTCCTGACTTTC. Translating it yields CASNRAGANVLTF.

The rearrangement joins TRBV18 to TRBJ2-5; 7 bases map to TRBD1. Germline values: CDR1 KGHSH, CDR2 LQKENI. This CDR3 is built from 13 residues. Trimming removed 4 bases from V and 5 bases from J; junction bases left unmatched: 4. The DNA for the CDR3 is TGTGCCAGCTCACAGACAGGGCACGAGACCCAGTACTTC. Translating gives CASSQTGHETQYF. Supplemented by reference TRBV18 and TRBJ2-5, the full variable domain reads NAGVMQNPRHLVRRRGQEARLRCSPMKGHSHVYWYRQLPEEGLKFMVYLQKENIIDESGMPKERFSAEFPKEGPSILRIQQVVRGDSAAYFCASSQTGHETQYFGPGTRLLVL.

The rearrangement uses TRBV5-1 and TRBJ2-7; possibly TRBD1 for D (6 bases). CDR1 and CDR2 from the germline V gene are SGHRS and YFSETQ. V lost 3 bases, J lost 5 bases, and 15 bases lay in between. This CDR3 has 14 residues. The CDR3 DNA reads as TGCGCCAGCAGCTCACAGGGTATTGGCGACGAGCAGTACTTC. This encodes CASSSQGIGDEQYF.

J is TRBJ2-7 and V is TRBV19, with 14 bases lining up with TRBD2. This CDR3 is 14 amino acids long. The V and J ends lost 5 bases and 8 bases, in that order; junction bases with no gene match: 5. CDR1 LNHDA and CDR2 SQIVND come from the germline V gene (reference sequence). As DNA, the CDR3 is TGTGCCAGTAGTGTGGGACTAGCGGGAGAAAAGCAGTACTTC. Translated: CASSVGLAGEKQYF.

V gene TRBV21-1 combines with J gene TRBJ1-4; the table calls TRBD1, which could not be checked here. TRBV21-1 is given as a pseudogene. CDR3 length equals 17 residues. CDR3 nucleotide sequence: TGTGCCAGCAGCTCTCCAGCTCTTTTACCAGGGGATGAAAAACTGTTTTTT. Translating gives CASSSPALLPGDEKLFF.

V usage is TRBV5-1 and J usage is TRBJ2-7; 7 bases map to TRBD1. V was clipped by 5 bases and J by 2 bases; unmatched bases: 10. CDR3 size: 15 residues. Germline CDR1 SGHRS, CDR2 YFSETQ. The CDR3 loop reads CASSRNGDSTYEQYF. The CDR3 region has the DNA TGCGCCAGCAGTCGGAATGGGGACAGCACCTACGAGCAGTACTTC.

The chain uses TRBV29-1 and TRBJ2-7, with D maybe TRBD2 (5 bases). This CDR3 has 12 residues. Per the germline V gene, CDR1 is SQVTM and CDR2 is ANQGSEA. The V and J ends lost 7 bases and 4 bases respectively, with 14 bases between them. Here the CDR3 reads CSALLRGYEQYF. CDR3 in DNA: TGCAGCGCCCTACTCCGGGGTTACGAGCAGTACTTC.

V is TRBV7-3 and J is TRBJ2-7; D might be TRBD1 (6 bases). The germline V gene encodes CDR1 SGHTA and CDR2 FQGTGA. V lost 5 bases to trimming and J lost 2 bases, with 16 bases between them. The CDR3 consists of 15 residues. The CDR3 spells CASSTNPGVPYEQYF. In nucleotides, the CDR3 is TGTGCCAGCAGCACAAATCCAGGGGTCCCCTACGAGCAGTACTTC.

This clone was seen only a few times. This chain connects TRBV6-4 to TRBJ2-2, with TRBD1 matching 10 bases. Trimming removed 6 bases from V and 3 bases from J; junction bases left unmatched: 1. CDR1 is MRHNA and CDR2 is SNTAGT in the germline V gene. CDR3 length equals 14 residues. The CDR3 loop reads CASRGTGDTGELFF. CDR3 DNA: TGTGCCAGCAGAGGGACAGGGGACACCGGGGAGCTGTTTTTT.

The gene calls are TRBV6-5 and TRBJ1-4; D is perhaps TRBD1 (5 bases). The germline V gene encodes CDR1 MNHEY and CDR2 SVGAGI. The CDR3 runs to 15 residues. V lost 7 bases and J lost 0, with 12 bases in between. The CDR3 bases are TGTGCCAGCACCAGGGTGGATTCAACTAATGAAAAACTGTTTTTT. It translates to CASTRVDSTNEKLFF.

The chain recombines TRBV27 with TRBJ1-2; TRBD1 aligns across 9 bases. The CDR3 is 13 residues long. The J segment lost 6 bases and the V segment lost 8 bases, leaving 7 bases of the junction unmatched. From germline, CDR1 is MNHEY and CDR2 SMNVEV (reference sequence). CDR3 DNA: TGTGCCAGCCACGACAGGGGGAACGATGGCTACACCTTC. Its translation: CASHDRGNDGYTF.

The V gene is TRBV30, the J gene TRBJ1-6; D gene ambiguous. Germline CDR1 is GTSNPN and CDR2 is SVGIG (reference sequence). The germline V and J ends were trimmed by 1 base and 6 bases, with 10 bases remaining between them. The CDR3 is made up of 14 amino acids. CDR3 DNA: TGTGCCTGGAGTGCGATAGCTGGTAATTCACCCCTCCACTTT. Protein sequence: CAWSAIAGNSPLHF.

V usage is TRBV11-1 and J usage is TRBJ2-3, with TRBD2 identical over 7 bases. The CDR3 has 14 residues. Germline V lookup: CDR1 SGHAT, CDR2 FQDESV (reference sequence). V lost 5 bases to trimming and J lost 1 base; unmatched junction nucleotides: 3. This CDR3 is CASSGRAGTDTQYF. The CDR3, as DNA: TGTGCCAGCAGCGGGAGGGCCGGCACAGATACGCAGTATTTT.

The chain is built from TRBV7-2 and TRBJ1-5; D gene unclear. V lost 5 bases, J lost 2 bases, and 4 bases lay in between. Germline V CDR1 and CDR2: SGHTA, FQGNSA. The CDR3 consists of 12 residues. The CDR3 spells CASSRGNQPQHF. CDR3 nucleotides: TGTGCCAGCAGCCGCGGCAATCAGCCCCAGCATTTT.

The J gene is TRBJ2-7, the V gene TRBV9; TRBD2 might be the D (6 bases). Trimming shortened V by 0 bases and J by 4 bases, and 11 bases separated the two germline ends. Germline V gene data show CDR1 as SGDLS and CDR2 as YYNGEE. There are 14 residues in the CDR3. The CDR3 DNA is TGTGCCAGCAGCGTAGGGAGGGGTGAATACGAGCAGTACTTC. Protein product: CASSVGRGEYEQYF.

V and J are TRBV7-2 and TRBJ2-3; TRBD1 agrees at 7 bases. Germline V lookup: CDR1 SGHTA, CDR2 FQGNSA. The CDR3 has 16 amino acids. Trimming cost V 2 bases and J 2 bases; bases outside gene matches: 7. This CDR3 is CASSLRDRALTDTQYF. CDR3 coding DNA: TGTGCCAGCAGCTTAAGAGACAGGGCCCTCACAGATACGCAGTATTTT.

The chain combines TRBV12-3 or TRBV12-4 with TRBJ1-2; D may be TRBD1 (6 bases). V was pared by 6 bases and J by 4 bases, with 12 bases between. This CDR3 is 13 amino acids long. In DNA form, the CDR3 reads TGTGCCAGCAGCCAACAGGGCCTCTATGGCTACACCTTC. Translation: CASSQQGLYGYTF.